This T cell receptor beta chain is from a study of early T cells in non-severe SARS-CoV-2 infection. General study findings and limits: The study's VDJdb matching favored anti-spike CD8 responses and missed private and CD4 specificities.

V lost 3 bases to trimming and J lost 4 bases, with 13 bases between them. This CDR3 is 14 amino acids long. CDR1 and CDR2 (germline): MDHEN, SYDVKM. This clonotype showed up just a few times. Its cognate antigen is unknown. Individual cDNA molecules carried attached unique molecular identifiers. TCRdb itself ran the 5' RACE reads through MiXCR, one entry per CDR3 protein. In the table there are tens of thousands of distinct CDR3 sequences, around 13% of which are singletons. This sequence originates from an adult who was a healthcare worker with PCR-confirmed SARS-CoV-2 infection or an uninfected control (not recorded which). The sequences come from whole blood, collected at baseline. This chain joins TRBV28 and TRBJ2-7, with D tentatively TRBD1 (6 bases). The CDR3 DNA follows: TGTGCCAGCAGTTTCGTGGACAGCGATTACGAGCAGTACTTC. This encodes CASSFVDSDYEQYF.